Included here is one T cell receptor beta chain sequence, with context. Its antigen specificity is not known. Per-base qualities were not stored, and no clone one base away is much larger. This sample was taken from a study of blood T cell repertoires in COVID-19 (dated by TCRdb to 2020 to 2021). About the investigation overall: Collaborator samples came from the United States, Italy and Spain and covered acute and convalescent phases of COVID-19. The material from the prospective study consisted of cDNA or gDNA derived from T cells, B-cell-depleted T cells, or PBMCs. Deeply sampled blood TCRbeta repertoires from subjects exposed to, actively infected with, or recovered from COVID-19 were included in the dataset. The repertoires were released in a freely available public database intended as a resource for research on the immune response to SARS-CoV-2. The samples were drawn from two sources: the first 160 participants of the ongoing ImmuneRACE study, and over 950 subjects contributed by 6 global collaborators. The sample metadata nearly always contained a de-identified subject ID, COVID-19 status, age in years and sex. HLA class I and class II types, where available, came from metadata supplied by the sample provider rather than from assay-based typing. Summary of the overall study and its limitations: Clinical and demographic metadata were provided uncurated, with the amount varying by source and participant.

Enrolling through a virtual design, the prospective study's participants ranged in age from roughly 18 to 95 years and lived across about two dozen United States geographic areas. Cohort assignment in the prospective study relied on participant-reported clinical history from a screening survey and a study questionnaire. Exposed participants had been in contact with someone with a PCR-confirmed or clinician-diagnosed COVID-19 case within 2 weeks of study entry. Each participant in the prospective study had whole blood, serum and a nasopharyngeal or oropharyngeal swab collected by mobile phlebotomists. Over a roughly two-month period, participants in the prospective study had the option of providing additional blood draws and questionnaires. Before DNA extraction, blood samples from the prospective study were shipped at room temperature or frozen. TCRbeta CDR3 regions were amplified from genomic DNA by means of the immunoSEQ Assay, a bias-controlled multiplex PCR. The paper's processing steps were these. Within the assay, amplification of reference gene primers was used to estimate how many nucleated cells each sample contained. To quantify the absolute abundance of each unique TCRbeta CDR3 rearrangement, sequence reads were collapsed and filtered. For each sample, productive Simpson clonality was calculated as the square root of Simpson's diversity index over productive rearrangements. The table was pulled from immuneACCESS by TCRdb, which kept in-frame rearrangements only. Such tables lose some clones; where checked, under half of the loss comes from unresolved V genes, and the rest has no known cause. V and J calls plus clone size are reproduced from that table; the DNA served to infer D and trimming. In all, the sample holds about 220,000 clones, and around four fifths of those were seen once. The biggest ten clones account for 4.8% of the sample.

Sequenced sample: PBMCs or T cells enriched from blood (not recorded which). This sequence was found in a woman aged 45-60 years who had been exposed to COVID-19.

The bases read TGTGCCAGCAGTTACGGGACAATGAACACTGAAGCTTTCTTT. The translation is CASSYGTMNTEAFF. This sequence uses TRBV6-5 and TRBJ1-1; TRBD1 is possibly the D segment (6 matching bases). From a lookup of the germline V gene, CDR1 and CDR2 are MNHEY and SVGAGI. Including cysteine and phenylalanine, the CDR3 has 14 amino acids. The sequence is cut down to CDR3 DNA, 42 bases in frame from base 1. Relative to germline, V is 2 bases shorter and J is 0 bases shorter, with 7 bases between their ends.